A single sample gave rise to the 28 T cell receptor beta chains below, sequenced in a study of tumor-infiltrating lymphocytes in localized non-small cell lung cancer. The protocol was immunoSEQ multiplex PCR, while the TCRdb copy is restricted to in-frame clones and leaves out a portion. The sample includes tens of thousands of clones, approximately 85% seen only once; the top ten take roughly 2%. Sequenced input: lung tumor tissue. The receptor source for this set is a human donor with non-small cell lung cancer.

This clone was detected once. The chain links TRBV19 to TRBJ1-4; D possibly corresponds to TRBD1 (5 bases). V gave up 7 bases and J gave up 8 bases, with 14 bases separating them. CDR1 and CDR2 from the germline V gene are LNHDA and SQIVND (reference sequence). CDR3 length: 13 residues. CDR3 region: CASKGQGQEKLFF. The CDR3 DNA follows: TGTGCCAGTAAAGGCCAGGGTCAGGAAAAACTGTTTTTT.

V gene TRBV7-2 combines with J gene TRBJ2-7, with 9 bases aligning to TRBD1. There are 15 residues in the CDR3. Trimming cost V 5 bases and J 0 bases; bases outside gene matches: 5. Germline V gives CDR1 SGHTA, CDR2 FQGNSA. CDR3 loop: CASSPWTGASYEQYF. The CDR3 DNA is TGTGCCAGCAGCCCTTGGACAGGGGCCTCCTACGAGCAGTACTTC.

This chain connects TRBV9 to TRBJ2-6; the D gene is possibly TRBD1 (6 bases). Per germline, CDR1 SGDLS and CDR2 YYNGEE. The CDR3 contains 15 residues. V lost 4 bases to trimming and J lost 3 bases, with 11 bases between them. The CDR3 coding sequence is TGTGCCAGCAGCCTAGGACAGTATGGGGCCAACGTCCTGACTTTC. Protein product: CASSLGQYGANVLTF.

By share of the sample, this clone is medium-sized (0.01 to 0.1%). The gene calls are TRBV5-6 and TRBJ1-1, with a possible D match to TRBD1 (5 bases). The germline V gene encodes CDR1 SGHDT and CDR2 YYEEEE. This CDR3 has 14 amino acids. Trimming took 5 bases from V and 1 from J, leaving 12 bases between them. The CDR3: CASSPGQGNTEAFF. CDR3 DNA: TGTGCCAGCAGTCCGGGGCAGGGGAACACTGAAGCTTTCTTT.

The chain recombines TRBV30 with TRBJ2-5, with 8 positions matching TRBD2. CDR3 length equals 15 residues. Germline trimming cut 4 bases from V and 5 bases from J; bases unmatched to any gene: 12. Germline V gives CDR1 GTSNPN, CDR2 SVGIG (reference sequence). This chain's CDR3 is CAWKGSGTAGETQYF. CDR3 sequence (DNA): TGTGCCTGGAAGGGTAGCGGGACGGCCGGGGAGACCCAGTACTTC.

This clone occurred once. The V gene is TRBV6-6, the J gene TRBJ2-5, with 8 bases fitting TRBD2. This CDR3 has 14 residues. CDR1 is MNHNY and CDR2 is SVGAGI in the germline V gene (reference sequence). J was trimmed by 5 bases and V by 2 bases; bases with no gene match: 4. The CDR3 here is CASSYGGGSETQYF. The CDR3 DNA reads TGTGCCAGCAGTTACGGCGGGGGGAGTGAGACCCAGTACTTC.

The chain combines TRBV5-1 with TRBJ2-7, with TRBD2 as a possible D gene (7 bases). Trimming removed 0 bases from V and 5 bases from J, with 15 bases in between. This CDR3 contains 15 residues. The germline V gene has CDR1 SGHRS and CDR2 YFSETQ. The CDR3 protein is CASSLEGGAQNEQYF. For the CDR3, the DNA is TGCGCCAGCAGCTTGGAAGGGGGGGCCCAAAACGAGCAGTACTTC.

DNA of the CDR3: TGTGCCAGCAGCTTCCAGGGTTCCAACTATGGCTACACCTTC. This translates into CASSFQGSNYGYTF. The chain is built from TRBV2 and TRBJ1-2, with D perhaps matching TRBD1 (5 bases). Trimming cost V 6 bases and J 2 bases, with 13 bases left between them. CDR3 size: 14 residues. Germline V gives CDR1 SNHLY, CDR2 FYNNEI.

This chain joins TRBV29-1 and TRBJ1-5, with D hard to call. The germline V gene has CDR1 SQVTM and CDR2 ANQGSEA. V gave up 3 bases and J gave up 6 bases, with 15 bases separating them. The CDR3 is 14 residues long. The DNA for the CDR3 is TGCAGCGTTGATTGGGCCCCGGCATCTCAGCCCCAGCATTTT. It specifies CSVDWAPASQPQHF.

This chain uses TRBV11-2 with TRBJ1-6, with a possible D match to TRBD1 (6 bases). Germline V gene lookup returns CDR1 SGHAT and CDR2 FQNNGV. The CDR3 has 14 residues. Trimming took 8 bases from V and 7 from J, leaving 15 bases between them. Written as DNA, the CDR3 is TGTGCCAGCCAATTTAGGGGGTCCAATTCACCCCTCCACTTT. It codes for CASQFRGSNSPLHF.

J is TRBJ2-7 and V is TRBV5-4, with 13 bases identical to TRBD2. CDR1 is SGHNT and CDR2 is YYREEE in the germline V gene (reference sequence). Trimming took 1 base from V and 3 from J; bases not matched to a gene: 4. The CDR3 has 16 residues. This CDR3 reads CASSLTGLAGDYEQYF. The CDR3 DNA reads as TGTGCCAGCAGCTTGACCGGACTAGCGGGGGACTACGAGCAGTACTTC.

The chain uses TRBV5-6 and TRBJ2-1; D gene unclear. Germline CDR1 SGHDT, CDR2 YYEEEE. The CDR3 is made up of 13 amino acids. Trimming removed 0 bases from V and 8 bases from J, with 9 bases in between. CDR3 sequence (DNA): TGTGCCAGCAGCTTGGGGGGTGGATATGAGCAGTTCTTC. Encoded protein: CASSLGGGYEQFF.

The V gene is TRBV13, the J gene TRBJ2-3; the D gene is possibly TRBD1 (6 bases). With 4 bases removed from V and 5 bases from J, the gap between germline ends came to 13 bases. The CDR3 length is 14 residues. Looked up from germline, CDR1 is PRHDT and CDR2 is FYEKMQ (reference sequence). CDR3: CASSSPQGLDTQYF. The CDR3 region has the DNA TGTGCCAGCAGCTCACCACAGGGCTTAGATACGCAGTATTTT.

CDR3 nucleotides: TGTGCCATCAGTGAGTCTAGGGGACAGGGAACCTACGGCTACACCTTC. Residues: CAISESRGQGTYGYTF. The J gene is TRBJ1-2, the V gene TRBV10-3; the match to TRBD1 covers 9 bases. Germline V CDR1 and CDR2: ENHRY, SYGVKD. V dropped 0 bases and J dropped 8; count of bases not matched to a gene: 10. This CDR3 is 16 amino acids long.

The V and J genes are TRBV6-6 and TRBJ2-7; 9 positions agree with TRBD1. Looked up from germline, CDR1 is MNHNY and CDR2 is SVGAGI (reference sequence). Trimming took 6 bases from V and 4 from J; bases not matched to a gene: 7. There are 14 residues in the CDR3. The CDR3: CASSPGTGRYEQYF. CDR3 nucleotides: TGTGCCAGCAGCCCCGGGACAGGGCGATACGAGCAGTACTTC.

V gene TRBV5-1 combines with J gene TRBJ2-3; 7 nucleotides agree with TRBD2. Per the germline V gene, CDR1 is SGHRS and CDR2 is YFSETQ. The CDR3 consists of 17 residues. V lost 0 bases, J lost 3 bases, and 10 bases stayed unmatched. The CDR3 nucleotides are TGCGCCAGCAGCTTGGCCCGGGTACTAGCGAGGACAGATACGCAGTATTTT. Its protein product is CASSLARVLARTDTQYF.

This clone was detected only once. V and J are TRBV7-1 and TRBJ2-6, with D tentatively TRBD1 (5 bases). TRBV7-1 is an open reading frame, and its role is uncertain. CDR3 length: 18 residues. Trimming removed 5 bases at V and 5 bases at J, with 22 bases between. The DNA for the CDR3 is TGTGCCAGCAGCGCTGTATTACAAGGACAAAGTCGGGCCAACGTCCTGACTTTC. Translated: CASSAVLQGQSRANVLTF.

The chain carries TRBV5-4 and TRBJ2-5, with a possible D match to TRBD1 (6 bases). Per the germline V gene, CDR1 is SGHNT and CDR2 is YYREEE (reference sequence). Trimming shortened V by 1 base and J by 4 bases, and 8 bases separated the two germline ends. The length of the CDR3 is 13 residues. CDR3 DNA: TGTGCCAGCAGCTTGTGGGGGCGAGAGACCCAGTACTTC. Protein product: CASSLWGRETQYF. The whole variable domain, filled in from reference TRBV5-4 and TRBJ2-5, reads ETGVTQSPTHLIKTRGQQVTLRCSSQSGHNTVSWYQQALGQGPQFIFQYYREEENGRGNFPPRFSGLQFPNYSSELNVNALELDDSALYLCASSLWGRETQYFGPGTRLLVL.

J is TRBJ2-2 and V is TRBV6-6; 12 bases agree with TRBD1. Germline lookup yields CDR1 MNHNY and CDR2 SVGAGI (reference sequence). The CDR3 runs 16 residues. The V gene end was trimmed by 5 bases and the J gene end by 5 bases; junction bases not matched to a gene: 6. This CDR3 is CASSGEGQGATGELFF. The CDR3 nucleotides are TGTGCCAGCAGTGGTGAGGGACAGGGGGCTACCGGGGAGCTGTTTTTT.

The chain combines TRBV29-1 with TRBJ2-7; 10 bases map to TRBD2. Trimming removed 1 base from V and 5 bases from J; junction bases left unmatched: 8. The CDR3 is 15 amino acids. Germline CDR1 SQVTM, CDR2 ANQGSEA. In DNA, the CDR3 is TGCAGCGTTGAAGCGCAGCGGGGGGGTTTCGACGAGCAGTACTTC. Amino acids: CSVEAQRGGFDEQYF.

The gene calls are TRBV5-1 and TRBJ1-2; perhaps TRBD1 as D (5 bases). Deletions cut 2 bases from V and 1 base from J, with 21 bases between. The length of the CDR3 is 18 residues. Germline loops: CDR1 SGHRS, CDR2 YFSETQ. The chain's CDR3 is CASSFGTTLPKLNYGYTF. The CDR3 coding sequence is TGCGCCAGCAGCTTCGGGACTACACTTCCTAAACTTAACTATGGCTACACCTTC.

The chain recombines TRBV5-4 with TRBJ1-2; the D gene is possibly TRBD1 (6 bases). The V gene lost 1 base and the J gene lost 2 bases, with 9 bases spanning the gap. The CDR3 has 14 amino acids. CDR1 is SGHNT, CDR2 YYREEE, per germline (reference sequence). CDR3 nucleotides: TGTGCCAGCAGCTTGCAGGGGCGGAACTATGGCTACACCTTC. Its protein is CASSLQGRNYGYTF.

The gene calls are TRBV15 and TRBJ1-2; D not certain. V shed 3 bases and J shed 8 bases, with 16 bases lying between them. CDR1 is LNHNV and CDR2 is YYDKDF in the germline V gene (reference sequence). This CDR3 has 14 amino acids. The CDR3 bases are TGTGCCACCAGCAGCGGGTCCTCCTCGCGGGGCTACACCTTC. Translation: CATSSGSSSRGYTF.

This clone has more than one count but fewer than ten. This chain connects TRBV7-9 to TRBJ2-7; D could derive from TRBD1 or TRBD2 (5 bases each). This CDR3 region has 15 residues. Per germline, CDR1 SEHNR and CDR2 FQNEAQ (reference sequence). V shed 6 bases and J shed 7 bases, with 22 bases lying between them. The CDR3 sequence is CASSHPGTVVGEQYF. CDR3 coding DNA: TGTGCCAGCAGTCACCCCGGGACGGTCGTCGGGGAGCAGTACTTC.

This chain uses TRBV5-1 with TRBJ2-5; 9 nucleotides line up with TRBD1. Germline V CDR1 and CDR2: SGHRS, YFSETQ. Trimming cost V 2 bases and J 2 bases; bases outside gene matches: 10. CDR3 length equals 17 residues. The CDR3 region is CASSFGTGTVRQETQYF. CDR3 in DNA: TGCGCCAGCAGCTTCGGGACAGGGACCGTACGGCAAGAGACCCAGTACTTC.

This clone is termed medium-sized. The gene calls are TRBV19 and TRBJ1-6; the D gene is possibly TRBD1 (5 bases). The CDR3 extends over 13 amino acids. V was pared by 8 bases and J by 10 bases, with 15 bases between. Germline CDR1 and CDR2: LNHDA and SQIVND (reference sequence). The CDR3 protein is CASQPSSGSPLHF. The CDR3 DNA sequence: TGTGCCAGTCAACCCAGCTCAGGGTCACCCCTCCACTTT.

V and J are TRBV2 and TRBJ2-7; 10 bases match TRBD1. CDR1 SNHLY and CDR2 FYNNEI come from the germline V gene. CDR3 size: 14 residues. J lost 3 bases, V lost 6 bases, and 5 bases had no gene match. CDR3 in amino acids: CASSVDRGDYEQYF. As DNA, the CDR3 is TGTGCCAGCAGCGTGGACAGGGGGGACTACGAGCAGTACTTC.

The genes are TRBV5-5 and TRBJ1-2; D remains ambiguous. The CDR3 has 15 residues. V lost 1 base to trimming and J lost 14 bases, with 24 bases between them. CDR1 and CDR2 (germline): SGHKS, YYEKEE (reference sequence). This chain's CDR3 is CASSLMAGDPVYMTF. The DNA of the CDR3 is TGTGCCAGCAGCTTGATGGCAGGCGATCCAGTCTACATGACCTTC. The complete variable domain, with remaining parts taken from reference TRBV5-5 and TRBJ1-2, reads DAGVTQSPTHLIKTRGQQVTLRCSPISGHKSVSWYQQVLGQGPQFIFQYYEKEERGRGNFPDRFSARQFPNYSSELNVNALLLGDSALYLCASSLMAGDPVYMTFGSGTRLTVV.